This note documents a single T cell receptor (beta chain) sequence. Treatment combined nivolumab, ipilimumab, aspirin, low-dose cyclophosphamide and low-dose radiotherapy in a dose-escalation trial. The CDR3 is 16 amino acids. The ends lost 0 bases at V and 9 bases at J; junction bases unmatched: 9. Per germline, CDR1 ENHRY and CDR2 SYGVKD. The data originate from a study of low-dose radiotherapy and immunotherapy resistance in tumors. Study summary: Cohort 1 was treated with 0.5 Gy per fraction at 2-week intervals, amounting to 6.5 Gy overall. Every two weeks, cyclophosphamide 200 mg/m2 was infused one day before radiation plus immunotherapy. Patients received 300 mg of oral aspirin each day across four cycles, commencing on cycle 1 day 1.

First-strand cDNA relied on TRAV- and TRBV-specific primers spanning alpha and beta chains. Both a constant-region primer and a V-primer adapter served to amplify TCRs across roughly 20 PCR cycles. TCRdb recomputed calls from the reads with MiXCR, one row per CDR3 protein. This sample carries some 13,000 distinct CDR3 sequences, about 77% of them seen once, and the ten largest clones take about 5%. This chain connects TRBV10-3 to TRBJ2-1, with 9 bases fitting TRBD2. This receptor was identified in a human donor with advanced metastatic prostate, ovarian, gallbladder or colorectal cancer (not recorded which). This table probably holds off-target reads from a library built for another chain. The CDR3 here is CAISESGSGGPFEQFF. The CDR3 nucleotides are TGTGCCATCAGTGAGTCAGGAAGCGGGGGGCCCTTTGAGCAGTTCTTC.